This passage covers 10 T cell receptor beta chains from one sample sequenced in a study of T cells in Graves' hyperthyroidism and ophthalmopathy. TCR beta CDR3 regions were amplified from RNA transcripts. When the TCR CDR3 underwent first-round RT-PCR, the HTBI primer set was used. TCRdb independently ran MiXCR on the multiplex PCR reads; one entry per CDR3 protein. The table includes nearly 600,000 distinct CDR3 sequences, 14% detected once. Sequences were obtained from blood. These receptors all come from a woman between 18 and 29 years old with Graves' ophthalmopathy.

The table lists this clonotype with many counts. The CDR3, as DNA: TGCGCCAGCAGCTACGGAGGGGGGCGTGATACGCAGTATTTT. It specifies CASSYGGGRDTQYF. The rearrangement joins TRBV5-1 to TRBJ2-3; D might be TRBD1 or TRBD2, each matching 6 bases. The ends were cut back, 3 bases at V and 6 bases at J, with 14 bases in the middle. CDR1 and CDR2 (germline): SGHRS, YFSETQ. The CDR3 sequence is 14 residues long.

About this clonotype: The junction and the germline gene differ at one end; a read error may be behind it. The rearrangement links TRBV12-3 or TRBV12-4 to TRBJ1-3; D call uncertain. The CDR3 covers 15 residues. The chain's CDR3 is CASTLSLGAGNTIYF. The CDR3 DNA reads TGTGCCAGCACTTTAAGTCTCGGCGCTGGAAACACCATATATTTT.

This clonotype was picked up many times. The rearrangement joins TRBV12-3 or TRBV12-4 to TRBJ1-1; TRBD1 might be the D (5 bases). This CDR3 is built from 15 residues. The V end lost 5 bases, the J end lost 7 bases, and 20 bases lay between the germline ends. The CDR3: CASSPDSYFPGEAFF. CDR3 coding DNA: TGTGCCAGCAGTCCAGACAGCTATTTCCCTGGTGAAGCTTTCTTT.

V usage is TRBV18 and J usage is TRBJ2-5; D is uncertain. V was clipped by 2 bases and J by 2 bases, with 6 bases between them. Germline assignment: CDR1 KGHSH and CDR2 LQKENI. This CDR3 has 13 amino acids. The chain's CDR3 is CASSPIRQETQYF. Written as DNA, the CDR3 is TGTGCCAGCTCACCAATACGGCAAGAGACCCAGTACTTC.

This clonotype was detected only once. Possible read error: a much larger clone is one base away. V gene TRBV7-9 combines with J gene TRBJ1-1; D not resolved. The germline V and J ends were trimmed by 8 bases and 2 bases, with 18 bases remaining between them. The CDR3 is made up of 15 amino acids. The germline CDR1 and CDR2 sequences are SEHNR and FQNEAQ (reference sequence). CDR3 sequence reads: CASGWITSENTEAFF. The CDR3 DNA reads TGTGCCAGCGGCTGGATCACGTCAGAAAACACTGAAGCTTTCTTT.

There are many counts of this clonotype. The genes are TRBV6-1 and TRBJ1-5, with a possible D match to TRBD1 (6 bases). Germline loops: CDR1 MNHNS, CDR2 SASEGT. Trimming removed 2 bases from V and 7 bases from J, with 18 bases in between. This CDR3 is 16 amino acids long. In nucleotides, the CDR3 is TGTGCCAGCAGTGAAATTCGGGGGCAGGGAAGCCAGCCCCAGCATTTT. Translated: CASSEIRGQGSQPQHF.

This clonotype was seen ten or more times. The chain recombines TRBV28 with TRBJ2-7, with D perhaps TRBD2 (6 bases). The V and J ends lost 5 bases and 2 bases respectively, with 19 bases between them. The CDR3 consists of 16 residues. The germline gives CDR1 MDHEN, CDR2 SYDVKM. The CDR3 region is CASSPPRGRLAYEQYF. The DNA for the CDR3 is TGTGCCAGCAGTCCCCCCCGTGGGAGACTAGCCTACGAGCAGTACTTC.

This clonotype has ten or more counts. The chain links TRBV29-1 to TRBJ2-3, with a weak D call TRBD2 (5 bases). Per germline, CDR1 SQVTM and CDR2 ANQGSEA. This CDR3 is 15 amino acids long. The V end lost 4 bases, the J end lost 3 bases, and 17 bases lay between the germline ends. CDR3 protein: CSVGEVGRRTDTQYF. CDR3 coding DNA: TGCAGCGTTGGTGAAGTTGGGCGGAGGACAGATACGCAGTATTTT.

This clonotype was observed at least ten times. The rearrangement links TRBV7-9 to TRBJ1-6, with D possibly matching TRBD1 (5 bases). CDR1 and CDR2 from the germline V gene are SEHNR and FQNEAQ (reference sequence). The length of the CDR3 is 14 residues. V dropped 4 bases and J dropped 10 bases, with 14 bases sitting between them. In DNA, the CDR3 is TGTGCCAGCAGCTCGAGGGACGGGGAATCACCCCTCCACTTT. Translation gives CASSSRDGESPLHF.

The sample holds many counts of this clonotype. The chain has TRBV3-1 and TRBJ2-7; 10 positions match TRBD2. Germline V lookup: CDR1 LGHDT, CDR2 YNNKEL (reference sequence). J lost 2 bases, V lost 0 bases, and 1 base had no gene match. The CDR3 extends over 15 amino acids. CDR3 in amino acids: CASSQDGLAAYEQYF. CDR3 sequence (DNA): TGTGCCAGCAGCCAAGATGGACTAGCGGCCTACGAGCAGTACTTC.